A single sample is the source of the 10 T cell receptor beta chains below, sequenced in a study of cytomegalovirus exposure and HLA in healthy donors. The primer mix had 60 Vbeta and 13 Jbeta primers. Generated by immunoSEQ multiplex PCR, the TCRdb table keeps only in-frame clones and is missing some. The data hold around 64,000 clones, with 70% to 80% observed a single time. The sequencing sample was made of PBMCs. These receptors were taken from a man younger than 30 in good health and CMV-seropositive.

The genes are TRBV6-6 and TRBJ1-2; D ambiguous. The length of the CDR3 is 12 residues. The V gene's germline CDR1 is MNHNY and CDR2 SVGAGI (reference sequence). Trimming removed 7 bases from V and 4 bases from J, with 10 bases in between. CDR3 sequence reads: CASTGNGYGYTF. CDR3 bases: TGTGCCAGCACGGGGAACGGCTATGGCTACACCTTC.

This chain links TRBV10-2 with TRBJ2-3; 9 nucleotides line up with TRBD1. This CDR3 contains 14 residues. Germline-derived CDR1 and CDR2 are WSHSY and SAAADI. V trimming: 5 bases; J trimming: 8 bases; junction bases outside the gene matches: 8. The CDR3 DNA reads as TGCGCCAGCAGTCGGGACAGGGTCGGTGTTACGCAGTATTTT. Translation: CASSRDRVGVTQYF.

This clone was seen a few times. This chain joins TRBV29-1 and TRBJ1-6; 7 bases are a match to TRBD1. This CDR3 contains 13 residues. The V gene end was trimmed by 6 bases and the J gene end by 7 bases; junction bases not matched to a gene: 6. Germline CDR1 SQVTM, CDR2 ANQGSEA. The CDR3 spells CSVAGGPNSPLHF. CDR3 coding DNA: TGCAGCGTGGCAGGGGGTCCCAATTCACCCCTCCACTTT.

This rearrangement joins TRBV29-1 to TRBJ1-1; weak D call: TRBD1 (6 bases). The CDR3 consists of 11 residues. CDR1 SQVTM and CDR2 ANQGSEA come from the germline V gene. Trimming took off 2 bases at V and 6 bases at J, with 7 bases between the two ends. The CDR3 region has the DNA TGCAGCGTTGAACACAGGGCTGAAGCTTTCTTT. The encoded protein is CSVEHRAEAFF.

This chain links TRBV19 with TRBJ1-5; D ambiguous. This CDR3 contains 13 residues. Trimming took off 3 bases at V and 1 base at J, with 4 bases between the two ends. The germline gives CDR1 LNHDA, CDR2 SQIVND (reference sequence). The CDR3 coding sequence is TGTGCCAGTAGTATGCTAAGCAATCAGCCCCAGCATTTT. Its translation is CASSMLSNQPQHF.

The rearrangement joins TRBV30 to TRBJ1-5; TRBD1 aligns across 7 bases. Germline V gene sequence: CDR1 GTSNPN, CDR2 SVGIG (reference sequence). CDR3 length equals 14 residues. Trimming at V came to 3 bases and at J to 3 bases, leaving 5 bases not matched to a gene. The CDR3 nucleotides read TGTGCCTGGAGCTTACAGGGGAACAATCAGCCCCAGCATTTT. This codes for CAWSLQGNNQPQHF. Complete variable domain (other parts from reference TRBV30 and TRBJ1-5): SQTIHQWPATLVQPVGSPLSLECTVEGTSNPNLYWYRQAAGRGLQLLFYSVGIGQISSEVPQNLSASRPQDRQFILSSKKLLLSDSGFYLCAWSLQGNNQPQHFGDGTRLSIL.

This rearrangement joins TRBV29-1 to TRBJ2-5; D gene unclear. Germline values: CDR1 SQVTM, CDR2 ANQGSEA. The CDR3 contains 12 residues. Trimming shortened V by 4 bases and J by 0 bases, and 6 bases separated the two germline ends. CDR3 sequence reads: CSVGLDQETQYF. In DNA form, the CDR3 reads TGCAGCGTTGGGCTAGACCAAGAGACCCAGTACTTC. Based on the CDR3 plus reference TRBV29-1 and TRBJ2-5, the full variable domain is SAVISQKPSRDICQRGTSLTIQCQVDSQVTMMFWYRQQPGQSLTLIATANQGSEATYESGFVIDKFPISRPNLTFSTLTVSNMSPEDSSIYLCSVGLDQETQYFGPGTRLLVL.

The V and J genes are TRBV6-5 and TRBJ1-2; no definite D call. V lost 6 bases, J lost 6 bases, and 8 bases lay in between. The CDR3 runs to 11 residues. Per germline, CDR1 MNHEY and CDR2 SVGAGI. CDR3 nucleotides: TGTGCCAGCAGCAACCAGAATGGCTACACCTTC. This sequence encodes CASSNQNGYTF.

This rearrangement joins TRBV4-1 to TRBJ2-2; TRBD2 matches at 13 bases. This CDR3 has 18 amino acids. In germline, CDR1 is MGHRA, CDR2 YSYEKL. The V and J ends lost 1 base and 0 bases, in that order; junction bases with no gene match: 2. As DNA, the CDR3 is TGCGCCAGCAGCCAAGGGACTAGCGGGGGATCGAACACCGGGGAGCTGTTTTTT. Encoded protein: CASSQGTSGGSNTGELFF.

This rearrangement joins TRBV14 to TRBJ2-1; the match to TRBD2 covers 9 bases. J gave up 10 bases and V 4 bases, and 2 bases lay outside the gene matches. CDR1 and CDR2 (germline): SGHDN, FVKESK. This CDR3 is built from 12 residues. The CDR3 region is CASSRLAVEQFF. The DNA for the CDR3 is TGTGCCAGCAGCCGACTAGCGGTAGAGCAGTTCTTC.